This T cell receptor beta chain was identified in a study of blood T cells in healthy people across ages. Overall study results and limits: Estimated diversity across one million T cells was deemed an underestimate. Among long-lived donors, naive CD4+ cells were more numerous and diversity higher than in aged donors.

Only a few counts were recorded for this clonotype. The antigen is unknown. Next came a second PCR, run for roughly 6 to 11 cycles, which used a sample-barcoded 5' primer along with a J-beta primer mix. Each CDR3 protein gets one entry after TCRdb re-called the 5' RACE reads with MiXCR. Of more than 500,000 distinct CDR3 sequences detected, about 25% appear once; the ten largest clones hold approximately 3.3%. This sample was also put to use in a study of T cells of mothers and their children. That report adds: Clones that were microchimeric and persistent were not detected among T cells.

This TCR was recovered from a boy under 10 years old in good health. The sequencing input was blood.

The DNA of the CDR3 is TGTGCCAGCAGCTGGGACAGCAATCAGCCCCAGCATTTT. Translating it yields CASSWDSNQPQHF. This chain uses TRBV7-9 with TRBJ1-5; D possibly corresponds to TRBD1 (5 bases). The CDR3 totals 13 residues. V was trimmed by 4 bases and J by 1 base, leaving 5 bases between them. The germline gives CDR1 SEHNR, CDR2 FQNEAQ (reference sequence).